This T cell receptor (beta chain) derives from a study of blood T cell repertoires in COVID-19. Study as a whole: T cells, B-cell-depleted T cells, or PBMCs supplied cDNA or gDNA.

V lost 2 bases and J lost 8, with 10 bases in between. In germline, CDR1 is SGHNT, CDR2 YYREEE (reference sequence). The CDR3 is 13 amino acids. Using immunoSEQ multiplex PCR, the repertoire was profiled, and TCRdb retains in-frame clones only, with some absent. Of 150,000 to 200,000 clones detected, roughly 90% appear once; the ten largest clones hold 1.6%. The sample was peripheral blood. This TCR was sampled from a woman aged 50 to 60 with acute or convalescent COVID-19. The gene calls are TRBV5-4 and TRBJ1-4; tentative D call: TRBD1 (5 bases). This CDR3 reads CASSFSGGEKLFF. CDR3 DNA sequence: TGTGCCAGCAGCTTCTCCGGGGGAGAAAAACTGTTTTTT.